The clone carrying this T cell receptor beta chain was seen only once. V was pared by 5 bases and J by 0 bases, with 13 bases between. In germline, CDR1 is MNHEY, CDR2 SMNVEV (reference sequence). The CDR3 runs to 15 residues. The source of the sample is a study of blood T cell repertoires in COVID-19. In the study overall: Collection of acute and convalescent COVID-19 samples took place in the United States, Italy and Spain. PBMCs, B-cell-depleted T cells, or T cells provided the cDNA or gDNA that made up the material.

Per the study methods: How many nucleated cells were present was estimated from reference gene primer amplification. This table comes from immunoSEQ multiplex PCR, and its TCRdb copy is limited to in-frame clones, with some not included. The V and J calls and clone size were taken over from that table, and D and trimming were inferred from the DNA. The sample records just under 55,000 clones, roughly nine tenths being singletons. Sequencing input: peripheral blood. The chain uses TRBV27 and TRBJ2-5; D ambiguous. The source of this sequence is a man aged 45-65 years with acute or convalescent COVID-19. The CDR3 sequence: CASSTLRRYQETQYF. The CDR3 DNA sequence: TGTGCCAGCAGTACGTTGAGGCGGTACCAAGAGACCCAGTACTTC.